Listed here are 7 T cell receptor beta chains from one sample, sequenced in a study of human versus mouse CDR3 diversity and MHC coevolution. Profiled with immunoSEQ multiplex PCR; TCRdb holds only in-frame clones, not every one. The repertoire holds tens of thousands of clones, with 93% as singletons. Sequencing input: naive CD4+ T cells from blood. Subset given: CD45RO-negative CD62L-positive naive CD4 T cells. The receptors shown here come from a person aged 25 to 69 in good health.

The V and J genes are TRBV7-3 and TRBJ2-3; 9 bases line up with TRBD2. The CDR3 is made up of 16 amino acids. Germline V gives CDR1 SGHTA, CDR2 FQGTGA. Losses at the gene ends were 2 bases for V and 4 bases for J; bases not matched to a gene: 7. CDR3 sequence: CASSLWAGGLSDTQYF. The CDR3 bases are TGTGCCAGCAGCTTATGGGCGGGGGGGCTTTCAGATACGCAGTATTTT.

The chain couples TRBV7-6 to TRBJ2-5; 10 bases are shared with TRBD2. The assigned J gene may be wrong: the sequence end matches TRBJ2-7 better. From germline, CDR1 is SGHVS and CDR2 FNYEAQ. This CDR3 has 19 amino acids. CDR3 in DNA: TGTGCCAGCAGCTTAGGTATAGCGGGAGGCCTTACTGATTCCTACGAGCAGTACTTC. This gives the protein CASSLGIAGGLTDSYEQYF.

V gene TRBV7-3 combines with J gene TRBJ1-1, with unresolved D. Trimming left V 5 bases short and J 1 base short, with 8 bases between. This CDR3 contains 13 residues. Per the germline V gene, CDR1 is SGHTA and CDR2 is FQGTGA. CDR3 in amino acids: CASSPKRNTEAFF. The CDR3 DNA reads TGTGCCAGCAGCCCTAAGCGGAACACTGAAGCTTTCTTT.

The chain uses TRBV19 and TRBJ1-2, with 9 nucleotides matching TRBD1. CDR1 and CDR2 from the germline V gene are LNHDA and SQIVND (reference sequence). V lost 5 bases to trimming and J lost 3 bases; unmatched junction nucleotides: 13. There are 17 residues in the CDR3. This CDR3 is CASSPTGTGILDYGYTF. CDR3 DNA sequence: TGTGCCAGTAGTCCGACCGGGACAGGGATCCTTGACTATGGCTACACCTTC.

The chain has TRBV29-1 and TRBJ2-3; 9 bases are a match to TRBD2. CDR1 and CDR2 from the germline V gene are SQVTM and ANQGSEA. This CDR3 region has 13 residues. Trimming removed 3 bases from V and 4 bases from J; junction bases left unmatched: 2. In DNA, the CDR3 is TGCAGCGTTGACGCGGGAGGGCCAGATACGCAGTATTTT. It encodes CSVDAGGPDTQYF.

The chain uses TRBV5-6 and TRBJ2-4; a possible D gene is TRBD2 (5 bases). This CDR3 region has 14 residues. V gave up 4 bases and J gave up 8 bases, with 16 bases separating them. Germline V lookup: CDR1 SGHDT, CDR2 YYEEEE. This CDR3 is CASSAPGRVDIQYF. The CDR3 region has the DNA TGTGCCAGCAGCGCCCCGGGAAGGGTAGACATTCAGTACTTC.

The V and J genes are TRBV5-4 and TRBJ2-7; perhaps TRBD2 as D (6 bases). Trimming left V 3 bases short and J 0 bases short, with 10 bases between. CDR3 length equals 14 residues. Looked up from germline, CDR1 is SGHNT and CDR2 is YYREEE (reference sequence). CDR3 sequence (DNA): TGTGCCAGCAGCTGGGAGGCGAGCTCCTACGAGCAGTACTTC. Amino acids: CASSWEASSYEQYF.